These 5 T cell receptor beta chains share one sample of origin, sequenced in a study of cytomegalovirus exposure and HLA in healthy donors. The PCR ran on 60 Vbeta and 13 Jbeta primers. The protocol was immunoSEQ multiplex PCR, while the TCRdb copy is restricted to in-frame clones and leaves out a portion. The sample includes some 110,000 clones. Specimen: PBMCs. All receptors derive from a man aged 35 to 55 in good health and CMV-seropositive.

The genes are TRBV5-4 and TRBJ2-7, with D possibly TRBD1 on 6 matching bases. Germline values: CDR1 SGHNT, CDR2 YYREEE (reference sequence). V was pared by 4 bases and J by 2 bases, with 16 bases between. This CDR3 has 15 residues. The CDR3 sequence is CASSGFGQTPYEQYF. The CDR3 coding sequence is TGTGCCAGCAGCGGATTCGGACAGACTCCCTACGAGCAGTACTTC.

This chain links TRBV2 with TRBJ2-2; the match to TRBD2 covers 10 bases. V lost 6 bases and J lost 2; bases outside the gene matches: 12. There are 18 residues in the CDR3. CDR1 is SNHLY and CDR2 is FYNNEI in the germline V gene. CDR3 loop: CASSYGQRLAGNTGELFF. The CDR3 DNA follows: TGTGCCAGCAGCTATGGACAGAGACTAGCGGGCAACACCGGGGAGCTGTTTTTT.

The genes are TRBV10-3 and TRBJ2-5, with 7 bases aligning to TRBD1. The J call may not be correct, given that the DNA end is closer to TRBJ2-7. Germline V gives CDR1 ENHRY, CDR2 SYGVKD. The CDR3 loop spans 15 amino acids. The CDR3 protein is CAISQDRDSAYEQYF. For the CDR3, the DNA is TGTGCCATCAGTCAGGACCGGGACAGCGCCTACGAGCAGTACTTC.

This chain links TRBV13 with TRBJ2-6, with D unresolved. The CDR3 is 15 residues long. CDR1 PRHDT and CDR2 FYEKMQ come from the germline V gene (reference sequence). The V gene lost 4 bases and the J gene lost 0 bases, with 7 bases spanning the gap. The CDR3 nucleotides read TGTGCCAGCAGCTATAGAGTCTCTGGGGCCAACGTCCTGACTTTC. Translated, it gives CASSYRVSGANVLTF.

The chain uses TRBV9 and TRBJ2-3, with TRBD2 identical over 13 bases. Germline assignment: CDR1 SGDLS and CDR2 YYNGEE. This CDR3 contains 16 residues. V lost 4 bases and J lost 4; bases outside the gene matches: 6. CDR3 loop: CASSYRLAGGADTQYF. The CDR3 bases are TGTGCCAGCAGCTACAGACTAGCGGGAGGAGCAGATACGCAGTATTTT.